These T cell receptor beta chains were read from a single sample in a study of T cell responses to AZD1222 COVID-19 vaccine. Assay used: immunoSEQ multiplex PCR; TCRdb lists only in-frame clones, some missing. This sample carries 120,000 to 150,000 clones, 91% of them seen once, and the ten largest clones take 5.2%. This specimen was peripheral blood, taken on day 0 of AZD1222 vaccination. Every receptor here comes from an adult in good health. CDR3s include the opening cysteine and the closing phenylalanine or tryptophan. The order of the fields is CDR3 length, D gene, V gene, CDR3 protein. D genes are given only for firm matches.

>15|TRBD1|TRBV28
CASSTQTGGNYGYTF
>13|.|TRBV7-9
CASSLGAPDEQYF
>13|TRBD1|TRBV9
CASSVDRDSPLHF
>15|TRBD1|TRBV9
CASSPTGTTYNEQFF
>15|.|TRBV4-1
CASTNGGGGDYGYTF
>14|.|TRBV5-1
CASSLGGGVTEAFF
>14|.|TRBV7-2
CASSLASGNYGYTF
>16|.|TRBV6-5
CASSYGLASVGNEQYF
>10|.|TRBV20-1
CSAIGNTIYF
>19|.|TRBV4-3
CASSQDKPGTFSAANVLTF
>15|.|TRBV3-1/TRBV3-2
CASSLELSSYNEQFF
>15|TRBD1|TRBV13
CASSLTGIMNTEAFF
>12|.|TRBV4-2
CASSLSGYGYTF
>14|.|TRBV13
CASTSLAMVDEQYF
>14|.|TRBV2
CASRMGGPTDTQYF
>16|TRBD2|TRBV4-3
CASSQSLAGSYNEQFF
>13|.|TRBV6-5
CASRWGADQPQHF